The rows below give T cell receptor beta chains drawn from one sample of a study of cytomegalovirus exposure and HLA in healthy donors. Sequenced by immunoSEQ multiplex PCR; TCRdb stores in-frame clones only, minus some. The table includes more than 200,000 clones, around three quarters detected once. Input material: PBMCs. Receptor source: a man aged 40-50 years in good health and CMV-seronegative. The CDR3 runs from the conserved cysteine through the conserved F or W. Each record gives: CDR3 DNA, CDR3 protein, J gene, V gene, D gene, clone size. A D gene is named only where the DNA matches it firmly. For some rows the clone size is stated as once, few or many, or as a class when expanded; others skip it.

cdr3_nt: TGTGCCAGCAGTATTAGCGGATACAATGAGCAGTTCTTC
cdr3_aa: CASSISGYNEQFF
j_call: TRBJ2-1
v_call: TRBV27
d_call: .
clone_size: .

cdr3_nt: TGTGCCAGTAGTATAGTAAGGGACAAATATGGCTACACCTTC
cdr3_aa: CASSIVRDKYGYTF
j_call: TRBJ1-2
v_call: TRBV19
d_call: .
clone_size: .

cdr3_nt: TGTGCCAGCAGCCGACAGGGACTAGCGCGCGATACGCAGTATTTT
cdr3_aa: CASSRQGLARDTQYF
j_call: TRBJ2-3
v_call: TRBV6-4
d_call: TRBD2
clone_size: .

cdr3_nt: TGTGCCAGCAGCACCCATTCAGCGGGAGGGCCAAGGAATGAGCAGTTCTTC
cdr3_aa: CASSTHSAGGPRNEQFF
j_call: TRBJ2-1
v_call: TRBV9
d_call: TRBD2
clone_size: .

cdr3_nt: TGTGCCAGCAGAGAACAGGGCGCTGGAAACACCATATATTTT
cdr3_aa: CASREQGAGNTIYF
j_call: TRBJ1-3
v_call: TRBV2
d_call: .
clone_size: once

cdr3_nt: TGTGCCACCAGCAGAGACAGGGTTGGCCTTGGGAATGAGCAGTTCTTC
cdr3_aa: CATSRDRVGLGNEQFF
j_call: TRBJ2-1
v_call: TRBV15
d_call: .
clone_size: once

cdr3_nt: TGTGCCAGCAGTTTTATCTTAGGCGAACGGGGAGCTTTCTTT
cdr3_aa: CASSFILGERGAFF
j_call: TRBJ1-1
v_call: TRBV28
d_call: .
clone_size: .

cdr3_nt: TGCGCCAGCAGCTTGGGGGGACAGGGAGACCAGTACTTC
cdr3_aa: CASSLGGQGDQYF
j_call: TRBJ2-5
v_call: TRBV5-1
d_call: TRBD1
clone_size: .

cdr3_nt: TGTGCCAGCAGTTACCTAGCGGGCGCAGATACGCAGTATTTT
cdr3_aa: CASSYLAGADTQYF
j_call: TRBJ2-3
v_call: TRBV6-6
d_call: TRBD2
clone_size: .

cdr3_nt: TGTGCCAGCAGTTACAGTTCTGCAGGGCTCTCCTACGAGCAGTACTTC
cdr3_aa: CASSYSSAGLSYEQYF
j_call: TRBJ2-7
v_call: TRBV6-6
d_call: .
clone_size: .

cdr3_nt: TGTGCCAGCAGCCAGACTAGGGGCACCGGGGAGCTGTTTTTT
cdr3_aa: CASSQTRGTGELFF
j_call: TRBJ2-2
v_call: TRBV7-6
d_call: .
clone_size: .

cdr3_nt: TGTGCCAGCAGTTACGGGACAGCGAACTATGGCTACACCTTC
cdr3_aa: CASSYGTANYGYTF
j_call: TRBJ1-2
v_call: TRBV6-5
d_call: TRBD1
clone_size: .

cdr3_nt: TGTGCCAGCAGCTTGGGTTTGAGGGCCGATGAGCAGTTCTTC
cdr3_aa: CASSLGLRADEQFF
j_call: TRBJ2-1
v_call: TRBV5-5
d_call: .
clone_size: .